The following is a T cell receptor (beta chain) sequence with its context. No antigen is known for it. A much larger clonotype is one base distant, so this may be a read error. The sample originates from a study of T cell repertoires in cytomegalovirus infection (dated by TCRdb to about 2019). Regarding the research as a whole: Recently identified HLA-C-restricted CMV epitopes, whose presentation resists viral immunomodulation, were targeted by peptide stimulations together with well-studied HLA-B-restricted epitopes. Donor HLA type was relevant to the analysis, as public TCR beta signatures indicated carriage of CMV infection together with the matching HLA type.

Read against the paper, the sample's treatment or condition label means: in vitro stimulation with specific CMV peptide epitopes to enrich CMV-specific T cells. Broad study findings and their caveats: In the ex vivo response, HLA-C-restricted CMV-specific TCR beta clonotypes were dominant, and in two of eight donors the single most frequent clonotype came from this HLA-C-restricted group. Cumulative frequency of public TCR beta family members discriminated carriers of CMV infection plus the relevant HLA type in this cohort and an independent roughly 350-donor cohort.

Instrument used: Illumina HiSeq 1500. TCRdb ran its own pipeline on the public reads, namely fastp trimming at Q25 and MiXCR clone calling, and kept in-frame beta chains. Rows are unified per CDR3 protein, each entry keeping the most common DNA and genes. In this sample the table shows 650,000 to 900,000 distinct CDR3 sequences, about 30% of which occur a single time. The top ten clonotypes cover about an eighth of the sample. Taken from the germline V gene, the CDR1 and CDR2 loops are SGHVS and FNYEAQ. V is reduced by 1 base and J by 3 bases, leaving a spacing of 7 bases between them. Spanning cysteine to phenylalanine, the CDR3 consists of 13 amino acids. Only the CDR3 portion is preserved as DNA: 39 bases, with reading frame beginning at the first base.

Recombination linked TRBV7-6 to TRBJ2-7; no D gene is confidently identified. The clonotype comes from a human donor in good health (CMV status not recorded). Some clones in this sample may be carry-over from other donors' samples. The sample here was cultured CD8+ T cells from PBMCs, taken from culture after CMV antigen stimulation. The CDR3 region reads CASSLEVVYEQYF. The base sequence is TGTGCCAGCAGCTTAGAGGTGGTCTACGAGCAGTACTTC.